This T cell receptor (beta chain) comes out of a study of cytomegalovirus exposure and HLA in healthy donors. About the study: Out of approximately 400 genotyped donors, roughly 80% belonged to the Caucasian-associated ancestry cluster.

The study ran its PCR with 60 Vbeta and 13 Jbeta primers. Clones were read by immunoSEQ multiplex PCR, and TCRdb kept only the in-frame ones, dropping some. Among 90,000 to 130,000 clones listed, 70% to 90% were seen once. On this clone: Other DNA sequences of this sample code for an identical CDR3.

The TCR sequence derives from a man in his forties in good health and CMV-seronegative. Material: PBMCs.

In DNA form, the CDR3 reads TGTGCCAGCAGTTACCGGGGATCTGAAGCTTTCTTT. It is translated as CASSYRGSEAFF. The J gene is TRBJ1-1, the V gene TRBV6-5; D is ambiguous. CDR3 length: 12 amino acids. Trimming took off 2 bases at V and 6 bases at J, with 7 bases between the two ends. Germline CDR1 is MNHEY and CDR2 is SVGAGI.